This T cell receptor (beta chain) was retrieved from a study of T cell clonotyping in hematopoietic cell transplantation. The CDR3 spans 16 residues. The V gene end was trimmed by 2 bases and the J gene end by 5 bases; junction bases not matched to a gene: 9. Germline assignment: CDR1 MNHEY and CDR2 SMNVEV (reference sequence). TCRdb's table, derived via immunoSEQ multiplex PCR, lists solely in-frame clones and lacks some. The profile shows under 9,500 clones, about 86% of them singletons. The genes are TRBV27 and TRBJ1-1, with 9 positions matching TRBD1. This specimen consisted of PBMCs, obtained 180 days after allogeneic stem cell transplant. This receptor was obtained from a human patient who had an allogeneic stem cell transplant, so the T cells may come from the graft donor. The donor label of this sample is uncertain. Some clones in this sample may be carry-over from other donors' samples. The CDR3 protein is CASSLVYRGLGTEAFF. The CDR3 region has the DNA TGTGCCAGCAGTTTAGTATACAGGGGGCTGGGGACTGAAGCTTTCTTT.